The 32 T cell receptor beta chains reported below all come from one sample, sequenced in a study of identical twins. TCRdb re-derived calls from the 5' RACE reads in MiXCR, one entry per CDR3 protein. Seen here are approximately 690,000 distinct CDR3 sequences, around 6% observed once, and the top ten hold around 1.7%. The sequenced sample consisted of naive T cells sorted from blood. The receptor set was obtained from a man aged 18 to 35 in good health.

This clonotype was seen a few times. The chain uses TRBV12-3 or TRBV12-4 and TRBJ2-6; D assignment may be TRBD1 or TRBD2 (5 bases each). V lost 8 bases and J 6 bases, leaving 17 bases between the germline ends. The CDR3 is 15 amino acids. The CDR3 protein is CASQGDWLKANVLTF. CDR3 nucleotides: TGTGCCAGCCAGGGAGACTGGTTAAAGGCCAACGTCCTGACTTTC.

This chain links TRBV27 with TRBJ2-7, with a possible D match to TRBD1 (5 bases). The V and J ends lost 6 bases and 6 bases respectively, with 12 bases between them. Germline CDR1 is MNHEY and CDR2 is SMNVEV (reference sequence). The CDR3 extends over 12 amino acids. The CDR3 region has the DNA TGTGCCAGCAGAATCGGACAAGGCGAGCAGTACTTC. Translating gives CASRIGQGEQYF.

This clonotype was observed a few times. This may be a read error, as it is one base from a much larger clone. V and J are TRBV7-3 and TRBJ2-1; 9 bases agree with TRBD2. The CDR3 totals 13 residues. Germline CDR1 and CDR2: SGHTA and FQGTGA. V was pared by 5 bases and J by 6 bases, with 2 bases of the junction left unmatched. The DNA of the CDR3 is TGTGCCAGCAGCCAGGGACTAGCCAATGAGCAGTTCTTC. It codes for CASSQGLANEQFF.

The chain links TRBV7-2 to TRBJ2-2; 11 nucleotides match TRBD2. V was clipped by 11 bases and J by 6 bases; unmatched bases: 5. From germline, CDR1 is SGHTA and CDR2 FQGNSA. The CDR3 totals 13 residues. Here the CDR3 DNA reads TGTGCCCTAGCGGGAGGATATGCCGGGGAGCTGTTTTTT. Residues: CALAGGYAGELFF.

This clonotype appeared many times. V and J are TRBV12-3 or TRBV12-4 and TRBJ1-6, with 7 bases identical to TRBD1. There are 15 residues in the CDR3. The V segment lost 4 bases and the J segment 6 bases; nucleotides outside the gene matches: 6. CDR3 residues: CASSWVTGSNSPLHF. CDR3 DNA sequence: TGTGCCAGCAGTTGGGTGACAGGGAGTAATTCACCCCTCCACTTT.

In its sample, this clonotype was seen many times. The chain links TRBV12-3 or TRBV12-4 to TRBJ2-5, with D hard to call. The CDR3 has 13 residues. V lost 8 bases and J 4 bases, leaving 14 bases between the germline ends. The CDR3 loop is CASSLLSGETQYF. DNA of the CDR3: TGTGCCAGCTCTCTTTTGTCGGGAGAGACCCAGTACTTC.

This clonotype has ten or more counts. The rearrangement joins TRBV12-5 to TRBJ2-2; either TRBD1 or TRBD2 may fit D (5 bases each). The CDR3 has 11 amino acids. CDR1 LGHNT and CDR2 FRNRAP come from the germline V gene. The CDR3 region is CASGTTGELFF. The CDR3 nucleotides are TGTGCCTCAGGGACCACCGGGGAGCTGTTTTTT.

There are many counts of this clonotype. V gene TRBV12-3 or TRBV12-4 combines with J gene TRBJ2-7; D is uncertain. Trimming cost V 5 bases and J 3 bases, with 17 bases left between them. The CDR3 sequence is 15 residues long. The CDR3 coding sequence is TGTGCCAGCAGTCACTCTAAGACTCTGGGCTACGAGCAGTACTTC. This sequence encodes CASSHSKTLGYEQYF.

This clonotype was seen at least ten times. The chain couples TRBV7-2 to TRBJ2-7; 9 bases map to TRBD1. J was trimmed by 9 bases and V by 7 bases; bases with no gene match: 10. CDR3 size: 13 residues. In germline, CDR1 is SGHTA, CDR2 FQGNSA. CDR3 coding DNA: TGTGCCAGCATCCCCGACAGGGGGGATAGGCAGTACTTC. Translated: CASIPDRGDRQYF.

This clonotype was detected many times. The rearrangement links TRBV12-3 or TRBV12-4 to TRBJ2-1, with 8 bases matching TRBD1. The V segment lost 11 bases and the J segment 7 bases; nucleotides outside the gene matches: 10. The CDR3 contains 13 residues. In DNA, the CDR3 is TGTGCCGGTGGACAGGGTGCGAGGAATGAGCAGTTCTTC. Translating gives CAGGQGARNEQFF.

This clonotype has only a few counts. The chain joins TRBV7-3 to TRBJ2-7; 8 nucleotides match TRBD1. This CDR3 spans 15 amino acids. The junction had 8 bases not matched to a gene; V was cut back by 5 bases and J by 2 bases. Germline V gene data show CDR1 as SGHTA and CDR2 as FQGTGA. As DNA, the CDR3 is TGTGCCAGCAGCGAGGCAGGGGGCGATACCTACGAGCAGTACTTC. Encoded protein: CASSEAGGDTYEQYF.

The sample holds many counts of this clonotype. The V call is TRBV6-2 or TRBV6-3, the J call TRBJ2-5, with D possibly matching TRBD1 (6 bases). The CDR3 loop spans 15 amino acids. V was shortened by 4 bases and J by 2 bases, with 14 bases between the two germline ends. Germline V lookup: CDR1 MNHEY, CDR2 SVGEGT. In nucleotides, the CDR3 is TGTGCCAGCAGTTTTGACAGGACCCCACAAGAGACCCAGTACTTC. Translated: CASSFDRTPQETQYF.

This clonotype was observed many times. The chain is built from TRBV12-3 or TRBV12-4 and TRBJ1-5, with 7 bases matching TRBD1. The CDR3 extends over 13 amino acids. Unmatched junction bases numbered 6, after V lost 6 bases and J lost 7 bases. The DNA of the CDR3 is TGTGCCAGCAGCCTTGACAGGGCCCAGCCCCAGCATTTT. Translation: CASSLDRAQPQHF.

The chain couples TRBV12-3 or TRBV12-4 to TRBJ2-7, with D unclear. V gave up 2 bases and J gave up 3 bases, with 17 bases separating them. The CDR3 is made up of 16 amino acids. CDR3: CASSLRRDVLGYEQYF. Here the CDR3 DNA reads TGTGCCAGCAGTTTAAGGCGTGACGTCTTGGGCTACGAGCAGTACTTC.

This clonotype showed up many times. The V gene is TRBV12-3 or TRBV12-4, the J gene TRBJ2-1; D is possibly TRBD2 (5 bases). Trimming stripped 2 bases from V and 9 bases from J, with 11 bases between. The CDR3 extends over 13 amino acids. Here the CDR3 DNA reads TGTGCCAGCAGTTTAAGTGTGGGGAGTGAGCAGTTCTTC. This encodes CASSLSVGSEQFF.

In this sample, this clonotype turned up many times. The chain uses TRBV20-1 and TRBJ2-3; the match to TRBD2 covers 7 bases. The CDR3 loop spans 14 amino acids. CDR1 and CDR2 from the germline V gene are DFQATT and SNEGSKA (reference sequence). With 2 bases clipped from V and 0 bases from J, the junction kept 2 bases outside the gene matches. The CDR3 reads CSARRRGSTDTQYF. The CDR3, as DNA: TGCAGTGCTAGAAGGCGGGGGAGCACAGATACGCAGTATTTT.

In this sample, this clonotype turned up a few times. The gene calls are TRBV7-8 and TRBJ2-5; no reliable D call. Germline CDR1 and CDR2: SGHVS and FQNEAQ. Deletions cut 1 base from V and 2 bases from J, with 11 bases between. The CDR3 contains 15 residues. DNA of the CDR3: TGTGCCAGCAGCTTAGTAAGATGGCGGCAAGAGACCCAGTACTTC. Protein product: CASSLVRWRQETQYF.

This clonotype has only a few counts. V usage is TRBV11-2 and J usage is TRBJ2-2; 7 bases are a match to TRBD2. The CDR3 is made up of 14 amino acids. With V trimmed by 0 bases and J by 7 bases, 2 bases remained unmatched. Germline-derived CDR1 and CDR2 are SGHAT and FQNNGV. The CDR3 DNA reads TGTGCCAGCAGCTTAGATCCGGGAGGCGGGGAGCTGTTTTTT. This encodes CASSLDPGGGELFF.

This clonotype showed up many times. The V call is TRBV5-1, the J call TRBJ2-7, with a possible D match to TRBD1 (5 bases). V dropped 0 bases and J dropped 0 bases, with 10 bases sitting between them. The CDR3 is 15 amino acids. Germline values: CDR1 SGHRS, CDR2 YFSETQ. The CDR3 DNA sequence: TGCGCCAGCAGCTTGGAAGTCAGGGCCTCCTACGAGCAGTACTTC. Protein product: CASSLEVRASYEQYF.

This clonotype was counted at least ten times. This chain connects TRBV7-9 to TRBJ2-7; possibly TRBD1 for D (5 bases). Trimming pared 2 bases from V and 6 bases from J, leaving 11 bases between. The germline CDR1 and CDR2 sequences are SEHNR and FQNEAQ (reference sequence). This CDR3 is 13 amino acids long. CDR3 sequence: CASSLKGNGEQYF. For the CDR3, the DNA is TGTGCCAGCAGCTTAAAGGGGAATGGCGAGCAGTACTTC. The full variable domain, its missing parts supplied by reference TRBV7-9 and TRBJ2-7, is DTGVSQNPRHKITKRGQNVTFRCDPISEHNRLYWYRQTLGQGPEFLTYFQNEAQLEKSRLLSDRFSAERPKGSFSTLEIQRTEQGDSAMYLCASSLKGNGEQYFGPGTRLTVT.

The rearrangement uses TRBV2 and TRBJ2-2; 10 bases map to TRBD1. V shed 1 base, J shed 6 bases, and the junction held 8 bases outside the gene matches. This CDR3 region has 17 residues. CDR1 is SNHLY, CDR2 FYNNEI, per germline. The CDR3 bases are TGTGCCAGCAGTGAAGTGAAGGGACAGGGGCTTGCCGGGGAGCTGTTTTTT. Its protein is CASSEVKGQGLAGELFF. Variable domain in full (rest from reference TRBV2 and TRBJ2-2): EPEVTQTPSHQVTQMGQEVILRCVPISNHLYFYWYRQILGQKVEFLVSFYNNEISEKSEIFDDQFSVERPDGSNFTLKIRSTKLEDSAMYFCASSEVKGQGLAGELFFGEGSRLTVL.

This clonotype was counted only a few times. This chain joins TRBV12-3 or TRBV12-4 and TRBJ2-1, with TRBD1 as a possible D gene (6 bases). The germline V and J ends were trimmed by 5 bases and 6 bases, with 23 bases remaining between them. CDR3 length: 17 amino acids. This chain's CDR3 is CASSRHLDSLPGNEQFF. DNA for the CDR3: TGTGCCAGCAGTCGACACCTGGACAGTCTGCCTGGCAATGAGCAGTTCTTC.

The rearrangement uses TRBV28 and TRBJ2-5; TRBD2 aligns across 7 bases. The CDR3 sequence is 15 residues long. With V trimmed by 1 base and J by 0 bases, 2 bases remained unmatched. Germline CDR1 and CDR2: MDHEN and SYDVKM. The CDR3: CASSLLRGYQETQYF. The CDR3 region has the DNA TGTGCCAGCAGTTTATTGCGGGGGTACCAAGAGACCCAGTACTTC. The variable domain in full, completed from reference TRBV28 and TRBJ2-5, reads DVKVTQSSRYLVKRTGEKVFLECVQDMDHENMFWYRQDPGLGLRLIYFSYDVKMKEKGDIPEGYSVSREKKERFSLILESASTNQTSMYLCASSLLRGYQETQYFGPGTRLLVL.

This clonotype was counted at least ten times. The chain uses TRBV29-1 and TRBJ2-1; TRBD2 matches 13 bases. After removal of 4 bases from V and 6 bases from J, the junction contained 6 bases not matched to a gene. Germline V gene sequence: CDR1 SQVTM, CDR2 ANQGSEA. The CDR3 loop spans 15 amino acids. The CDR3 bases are TGCAGCGTTGGACTACTAGCGGGAGGGCCCAATGAGCAGTTCTTC. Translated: CSVGLLAGGPNEQFF.

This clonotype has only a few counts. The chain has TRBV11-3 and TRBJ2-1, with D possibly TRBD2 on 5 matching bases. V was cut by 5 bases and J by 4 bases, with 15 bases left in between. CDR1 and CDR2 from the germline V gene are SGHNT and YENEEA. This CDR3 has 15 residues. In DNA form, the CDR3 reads TGTGCCAGCAGCCACAGCGGTTTAGTTTACAATGAGCAGTTCTTC. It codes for CASSHSGLVYNEQFF.

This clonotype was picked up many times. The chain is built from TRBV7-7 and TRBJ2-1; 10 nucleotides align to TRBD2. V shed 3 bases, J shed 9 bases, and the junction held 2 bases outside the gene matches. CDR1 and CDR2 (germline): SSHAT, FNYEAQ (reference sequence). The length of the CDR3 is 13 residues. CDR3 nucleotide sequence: TGTGCCAGCAGCTTGTTAGCGGGGGGTGAGCAGTTCTTC. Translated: CASSLLAGGEQFF. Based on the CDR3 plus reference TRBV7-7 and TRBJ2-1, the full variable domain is GAGVSQSPRYKVTKRGQDVTLRCDPISSHATLYWYQQALGQGPEFLTYFNYEAQPDKSGLPSDRFSAERPEGSISTLTIQRTEQRDSAMYRCASSLLAGGEQFFGPGTRLTVL.

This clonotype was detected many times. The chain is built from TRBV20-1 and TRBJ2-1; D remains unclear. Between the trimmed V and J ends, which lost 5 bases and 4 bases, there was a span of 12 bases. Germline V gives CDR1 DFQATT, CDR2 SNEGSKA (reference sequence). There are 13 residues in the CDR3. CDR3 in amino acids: CSAFRADYNEQFF. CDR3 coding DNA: TGCAGTGCTTTCCGGGCAGATTACAATGAGCAGTTCTTC.

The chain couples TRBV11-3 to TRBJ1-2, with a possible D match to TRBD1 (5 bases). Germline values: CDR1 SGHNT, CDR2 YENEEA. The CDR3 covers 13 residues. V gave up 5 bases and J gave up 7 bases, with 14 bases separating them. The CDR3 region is CASSPQESGGYTF. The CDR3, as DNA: TGTGCCAGCAGCCCACAGGAATCGGGTGGCTACACCTTC.

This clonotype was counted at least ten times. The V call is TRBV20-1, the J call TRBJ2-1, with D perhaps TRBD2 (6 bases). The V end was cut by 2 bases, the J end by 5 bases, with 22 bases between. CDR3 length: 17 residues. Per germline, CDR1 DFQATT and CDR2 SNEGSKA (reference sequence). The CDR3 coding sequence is TGCAGTGCTAGAAGAGCTAGCGTACCCATGAGCGACAATGAGCAGTTCTTC. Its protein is CSARRASVPMSDNEQFF.

CDR3 residues: CASSLARIGDNQPQHF. CDR3 nucleotides: TGTGCCAGCAGCTTAGCGCGTATCGGGGATAACCAGCCCCAGCATTTT. The chain uses TRBV7-8 and TRBJ1-5; D remains unclear. Germline V gene data show CDR1 as SGHVS and CDR2 as FQNEAQ. Trimming removed 0 bases at V and 7 bases at J, with 16 bases between. This CDR3 is 16 amino acids long.

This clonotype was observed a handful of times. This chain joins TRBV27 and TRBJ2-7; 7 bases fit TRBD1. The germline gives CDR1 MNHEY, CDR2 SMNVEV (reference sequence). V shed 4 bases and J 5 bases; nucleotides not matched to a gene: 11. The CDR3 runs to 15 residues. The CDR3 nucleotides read TGTGCCAGCAGTTCAAACCCCCCAAGGGGGCACGAGCAGTACTTC. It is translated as CASSSNPPRGHEQYF.

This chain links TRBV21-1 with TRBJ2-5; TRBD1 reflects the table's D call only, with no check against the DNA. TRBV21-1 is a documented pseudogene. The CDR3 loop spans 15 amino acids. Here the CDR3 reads CASTPGQGAQETQYF. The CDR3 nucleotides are TGTGCCAGCACCCCGGGACAGGGGGCCCAAGAGACCCAGTACTTC.